One T cell receptor beta chain is described in this entry. The antigen is undetermined. This entry comes from a study of CXCR3-negative and CXCR3-positive naive CD8 T cells. The CDR3 covers 15 residues. Germline V CDR1 and CDR2: SGHTS, YDEGEE. Findings of the study overall: Naive subsets had comparable surface CD5; TCR strength was inferred from TRB CDR3 properties. Cryopreserved cells showed partially decreased CXCR3 expression, and most assays used fresh PBMCs. CXCR3-positive naive cells had TRB CDR3s that were more hydrophobic than CXCR3-negative naive cells had. Much lower diversity was found in memory CD8+ cells, while both naive subsets had comparably high diversity.

Through 5' RACE with UMI labels, the TRB cDNA libraries were prepared. Following a re-call of the 5' RACE reads, TCRdb has one entry per CDR3 protein and lacks DNA. This sample's table reports roughly 120,000 distinct CDR3 sequences. Those CD8+ T cells considered naive were CD45RO-CCR7+CD27+CD95-. This clonotype originated in a human donor in good health. Some clones in this sample may be carry-over from other donors' samples. Sequencing was done on a sample of naive CXCR3+ CD8+ T cells from blood. Noted subset: CD45RO-CCR7+CD27+CD95- naive CD8+ T cells expressing CXCR3 (TNR3+). The chain joins TRBV5-8 to TRBJ2-3; TCRdb picks TRBD1, but there is no DNA to check that call. CDR3 region: CASSLGTVSTDTQYF. The full variable domain, with the rest looked up from reference TRBV5-8 and TRBJ2-3, is EAGVTQSPTHLIKTRGQQATLRCSPISGHTSVYWYQQALGLGLQFLLWYDEGEERNRGNFPPRFSGRQFPNYSSELNVNALELEDSALYLCASSLGTVSTDTQYFGPGTRLTVL.